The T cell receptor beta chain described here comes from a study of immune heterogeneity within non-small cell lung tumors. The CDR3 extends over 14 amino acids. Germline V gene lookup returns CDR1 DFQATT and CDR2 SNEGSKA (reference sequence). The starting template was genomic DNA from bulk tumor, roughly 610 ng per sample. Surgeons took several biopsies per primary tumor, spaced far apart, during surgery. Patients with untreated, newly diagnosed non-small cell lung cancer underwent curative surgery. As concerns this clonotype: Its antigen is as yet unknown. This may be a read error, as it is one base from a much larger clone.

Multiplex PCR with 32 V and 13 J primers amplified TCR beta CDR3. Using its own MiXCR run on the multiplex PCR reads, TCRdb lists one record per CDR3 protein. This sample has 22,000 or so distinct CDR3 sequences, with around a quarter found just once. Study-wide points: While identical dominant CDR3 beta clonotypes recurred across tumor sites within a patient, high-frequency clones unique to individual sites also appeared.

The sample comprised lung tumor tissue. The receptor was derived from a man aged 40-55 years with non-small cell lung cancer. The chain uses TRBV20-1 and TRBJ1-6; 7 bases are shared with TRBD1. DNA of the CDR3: TGCAGTGCCGATCCGACAGGGACCAATTCACACCTCCACTTT. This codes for CSADPTGTNSHLHF.